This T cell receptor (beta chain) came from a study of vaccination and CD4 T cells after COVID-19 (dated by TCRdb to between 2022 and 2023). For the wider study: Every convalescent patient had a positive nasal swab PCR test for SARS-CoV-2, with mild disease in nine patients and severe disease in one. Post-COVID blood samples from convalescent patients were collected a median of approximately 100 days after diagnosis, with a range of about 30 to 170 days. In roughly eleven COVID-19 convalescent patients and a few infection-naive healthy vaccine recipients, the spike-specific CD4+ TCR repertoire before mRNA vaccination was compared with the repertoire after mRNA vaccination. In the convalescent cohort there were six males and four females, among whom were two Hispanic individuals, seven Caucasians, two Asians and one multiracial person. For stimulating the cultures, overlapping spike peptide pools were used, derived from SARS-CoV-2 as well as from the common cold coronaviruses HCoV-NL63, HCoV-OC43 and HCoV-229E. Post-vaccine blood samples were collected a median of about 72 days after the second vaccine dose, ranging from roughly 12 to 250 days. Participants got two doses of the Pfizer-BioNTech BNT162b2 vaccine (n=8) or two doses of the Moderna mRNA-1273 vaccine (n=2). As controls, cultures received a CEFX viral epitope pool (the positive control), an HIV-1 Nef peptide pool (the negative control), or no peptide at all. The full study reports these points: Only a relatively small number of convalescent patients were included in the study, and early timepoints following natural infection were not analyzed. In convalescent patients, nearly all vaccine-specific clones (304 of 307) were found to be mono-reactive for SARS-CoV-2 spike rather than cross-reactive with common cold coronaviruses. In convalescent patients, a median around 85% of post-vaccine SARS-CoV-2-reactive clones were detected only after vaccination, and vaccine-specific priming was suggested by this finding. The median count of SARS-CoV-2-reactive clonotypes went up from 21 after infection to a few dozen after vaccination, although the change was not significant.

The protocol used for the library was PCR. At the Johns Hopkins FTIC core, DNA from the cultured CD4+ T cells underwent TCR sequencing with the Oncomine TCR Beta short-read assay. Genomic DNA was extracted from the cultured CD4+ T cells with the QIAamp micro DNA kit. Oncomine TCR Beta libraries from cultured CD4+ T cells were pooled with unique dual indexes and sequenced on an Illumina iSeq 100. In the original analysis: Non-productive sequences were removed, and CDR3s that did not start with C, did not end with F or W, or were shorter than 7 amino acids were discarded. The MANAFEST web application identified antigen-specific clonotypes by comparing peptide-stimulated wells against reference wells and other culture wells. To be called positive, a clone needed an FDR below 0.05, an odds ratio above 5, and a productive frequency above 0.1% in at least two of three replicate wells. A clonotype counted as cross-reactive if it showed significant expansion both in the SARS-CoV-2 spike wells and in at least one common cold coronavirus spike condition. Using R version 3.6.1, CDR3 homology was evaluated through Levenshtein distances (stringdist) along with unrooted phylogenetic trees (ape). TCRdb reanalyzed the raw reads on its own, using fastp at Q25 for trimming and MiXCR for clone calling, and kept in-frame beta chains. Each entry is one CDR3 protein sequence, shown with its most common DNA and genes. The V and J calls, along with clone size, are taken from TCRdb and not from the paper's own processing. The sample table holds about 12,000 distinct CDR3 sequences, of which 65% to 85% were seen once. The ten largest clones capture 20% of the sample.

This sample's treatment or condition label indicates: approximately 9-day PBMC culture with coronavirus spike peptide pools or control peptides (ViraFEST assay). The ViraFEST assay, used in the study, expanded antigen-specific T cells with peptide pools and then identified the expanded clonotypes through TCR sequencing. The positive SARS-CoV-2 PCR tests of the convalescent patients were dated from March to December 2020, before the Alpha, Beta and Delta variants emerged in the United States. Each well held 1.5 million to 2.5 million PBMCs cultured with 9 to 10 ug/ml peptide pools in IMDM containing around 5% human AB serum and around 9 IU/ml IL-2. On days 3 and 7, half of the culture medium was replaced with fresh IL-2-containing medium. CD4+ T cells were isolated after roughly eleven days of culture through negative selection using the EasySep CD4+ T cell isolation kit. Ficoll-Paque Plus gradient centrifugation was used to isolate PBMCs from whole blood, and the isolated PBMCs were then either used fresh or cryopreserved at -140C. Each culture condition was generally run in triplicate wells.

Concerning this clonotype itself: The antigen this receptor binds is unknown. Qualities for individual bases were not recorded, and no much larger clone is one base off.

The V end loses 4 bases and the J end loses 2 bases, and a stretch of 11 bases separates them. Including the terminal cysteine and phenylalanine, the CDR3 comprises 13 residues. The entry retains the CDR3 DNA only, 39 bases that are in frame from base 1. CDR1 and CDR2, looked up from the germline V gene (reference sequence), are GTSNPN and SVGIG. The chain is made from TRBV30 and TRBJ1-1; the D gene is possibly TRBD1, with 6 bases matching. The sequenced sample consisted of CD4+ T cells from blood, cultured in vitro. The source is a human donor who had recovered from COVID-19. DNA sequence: TGTGCCTGGAACAGACAGGACAACACTGAAGCTTTCTTT. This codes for CAWNRQDNTEAFF.